This T cell receptor beta chain was sequenced during a study of cytomegalovirus exposure and HLA in healthy donors. This clone was recorded a few times. Its antigen remains unidentified. Findings and limits, study-wide: The listing of some 170 TCR beta chains classed them as cytomegalovirus-associated.

In the PCR, 60 Vbeta and 13 Jbeta primers were used. The data were produced by immunoSEQ multiplex PCR, yet TCRdb's version contains in-frame clones alone and is incomplete. There are 150,000 or so clones in the sample; roughly 79% occur only once, and just under 1% lies in the top ten. Germline assignment: CDR1 MNHNY and CDR2 SVGAGI (reference sequence). The CDR3 spans 14 residues. V lost 8 bases, J lost 10 bases, and 13 bases stayed unmatched. The sequence derives from a woman aged 50 to 60 in good health and CMV-seropositive. The chain has TRBV6-6 and TRBJ2-7; 11 nucleotides agree with TRBD1. Sequenced: PBMCs. The CDR3 protein is CASGTTTDRGPQYF. CDR3 bases: TGTGCCAGCGGAACGACCACGGACAGGGGGCCCCAGTACTTC.